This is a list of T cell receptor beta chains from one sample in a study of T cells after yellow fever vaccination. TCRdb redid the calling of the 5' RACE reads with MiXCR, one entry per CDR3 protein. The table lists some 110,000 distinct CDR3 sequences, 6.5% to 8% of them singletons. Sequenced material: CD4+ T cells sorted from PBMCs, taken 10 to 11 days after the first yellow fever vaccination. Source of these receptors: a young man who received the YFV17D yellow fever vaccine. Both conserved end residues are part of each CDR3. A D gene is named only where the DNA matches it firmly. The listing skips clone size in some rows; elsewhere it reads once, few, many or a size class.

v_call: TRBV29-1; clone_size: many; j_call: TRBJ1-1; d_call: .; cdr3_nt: TGCAGCGTTGAGCGCCGGGCCCCAAGCACTGAAGCTTTCTTT; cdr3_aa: CSVERRAPSTEAFF
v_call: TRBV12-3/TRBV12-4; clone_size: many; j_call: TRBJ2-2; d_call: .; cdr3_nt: TGTGCCAGCAGCCCCCGGGTCCGCACCGGGGAGCTGTTTTTT; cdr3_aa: CASSPRVRTGELFF
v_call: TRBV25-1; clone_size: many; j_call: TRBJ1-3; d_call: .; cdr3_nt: TGTGCCAGCAGTGAAGTCAACAGGGAGGAAAACACCATATATTTT; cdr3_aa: CASSEVNREENTIYF
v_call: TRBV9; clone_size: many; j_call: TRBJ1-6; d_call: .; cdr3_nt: TGTGCCAGCAGCGTAGCCCCTCGGCAAGAATCACCCCTCCACTTT; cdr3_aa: CASSVAPRQESPLHF
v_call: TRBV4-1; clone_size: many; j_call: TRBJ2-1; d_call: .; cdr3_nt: TGCGCCAGCACTTTCCAGGTCGGTATGACGACGTACAATGAGCAGTTCTTC; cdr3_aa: CASTFQVGMTTYNEQFF
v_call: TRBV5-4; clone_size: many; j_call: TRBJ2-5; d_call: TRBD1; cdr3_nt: TGTGCCAGCAGCTCTCCGGGACAGGGGCCCCAAGAGACCCAGTACTTC; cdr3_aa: CASSSPGQGPQETQYF
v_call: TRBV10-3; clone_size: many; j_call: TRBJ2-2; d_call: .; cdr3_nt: TGTGCCATCAGTGACCCCCTCGGAGGGAACACCGGGGAGCTGTTTTTT; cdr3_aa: CAISDPLGGNTGELFF
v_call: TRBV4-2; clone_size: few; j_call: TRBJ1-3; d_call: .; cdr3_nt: TGTGCCAGCAGCCAAGACGGACAGACGGTTATCTTT; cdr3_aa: CASSQDGQTVIF
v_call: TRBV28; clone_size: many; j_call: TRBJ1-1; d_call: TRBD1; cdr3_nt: TGTGCCAGCAGTTTACCGGACAGGGGGCACACTGAAGCTTTCTTT; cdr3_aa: CASSLPDRGHTEAFF
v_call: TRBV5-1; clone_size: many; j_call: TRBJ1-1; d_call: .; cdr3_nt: TGCGCCAGCAGCTTGGTAGGGGACGGTGAAGCTTTCTTT; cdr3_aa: CASSLVGDGEAFF
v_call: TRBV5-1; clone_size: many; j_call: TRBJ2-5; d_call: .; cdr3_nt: TGCGCCAGCGGACCGGGGCGAGAGACCCAGTACTTC; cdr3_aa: CASGPGRETQYF
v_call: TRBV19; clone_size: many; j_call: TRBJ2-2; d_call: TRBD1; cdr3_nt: TGTGCCAGTAGTGGCAGGGGGCTTCGGACCGGGGAGCTGTTTTTT; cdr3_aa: CASSGRGLRTGELFF
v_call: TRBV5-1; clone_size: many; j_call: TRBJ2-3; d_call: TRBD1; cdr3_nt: TGCGCCAGCAGCTCAGGGACAGCCACAGATACGCAGTATTTT; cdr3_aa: CASSSGTATDTQYF
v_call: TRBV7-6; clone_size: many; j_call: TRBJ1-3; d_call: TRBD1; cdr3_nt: TGTGCCAGCAGCTCTACAGGGGGCAGAAACACCATATATTTT; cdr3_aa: CASSSTGGRNTIYF
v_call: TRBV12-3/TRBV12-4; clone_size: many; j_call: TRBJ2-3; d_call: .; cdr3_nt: TGTGCCAGCAGTTTAAGGGCAGGGAGAGGAGGCACAGATACGCAGTATTTT; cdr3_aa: CASSLRAGRGGTDTQYF
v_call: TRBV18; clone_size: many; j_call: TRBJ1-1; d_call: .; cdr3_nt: TGTGCCAGCTCACCGGGGAACACTGAAGCTTTCTTT; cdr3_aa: CASSPGNTEAFF
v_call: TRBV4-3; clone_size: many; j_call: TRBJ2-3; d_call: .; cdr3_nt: TGCGCCAGCAGCCAAGACTTACCTGGAGGGGGCACAGATACGCAGTATTTT; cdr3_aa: CASSQDLPGGGTDTQYF
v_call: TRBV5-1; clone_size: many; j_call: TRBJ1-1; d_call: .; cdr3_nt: TGCGCCAGCAGCTCCTTCTCGAGGGACACTGAAGCTTTCTTT; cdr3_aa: CASSSFSRDTEAFF
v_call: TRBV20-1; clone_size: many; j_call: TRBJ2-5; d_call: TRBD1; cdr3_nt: TGCAGTTCCCCGATCCAGGGGGTTATAGAGACCCAGTACTTC; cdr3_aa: CSSPIQGVIETQYF
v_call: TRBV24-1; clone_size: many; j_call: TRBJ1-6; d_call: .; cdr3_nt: TGTGCCACCAGTGATTCTAGGGGTGGTTCACCCCTCCACTTT; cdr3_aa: CATSDSRGGSPLHF
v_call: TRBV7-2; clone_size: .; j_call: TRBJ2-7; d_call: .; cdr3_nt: TGTGCCAGCAGCCCGAACAGGAGGGGGGGCGAGCAGTACTTC; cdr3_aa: CASSPNRRGGEQYF
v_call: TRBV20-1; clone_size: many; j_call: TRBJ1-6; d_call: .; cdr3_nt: TGCAGTGCCCCTCGAGGGACCGTTAACAATTCACCCCTCCACTTT; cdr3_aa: CSAPRGTVNNSPLHF
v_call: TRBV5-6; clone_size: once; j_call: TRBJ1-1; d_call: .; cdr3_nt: TGTGCCAGCAGCTTTTTCGACAGCACCAAAGCTTTCTTT; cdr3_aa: CASSFFDSTKAFF
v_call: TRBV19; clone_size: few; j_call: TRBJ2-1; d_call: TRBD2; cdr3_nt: TGTGCCAGTAGTATGCTCGCTAGCGGGGGTCCGTACAATGAGCAGTTCTTC; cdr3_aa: CASSMLASGGPYNEQFF
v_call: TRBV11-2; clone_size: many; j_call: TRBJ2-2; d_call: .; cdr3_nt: TGTGCCAGCAGCTTAGGCTCCCGTGACACCGGGGAGCTGTTTTTT; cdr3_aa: CASSLGSRDTGELFF